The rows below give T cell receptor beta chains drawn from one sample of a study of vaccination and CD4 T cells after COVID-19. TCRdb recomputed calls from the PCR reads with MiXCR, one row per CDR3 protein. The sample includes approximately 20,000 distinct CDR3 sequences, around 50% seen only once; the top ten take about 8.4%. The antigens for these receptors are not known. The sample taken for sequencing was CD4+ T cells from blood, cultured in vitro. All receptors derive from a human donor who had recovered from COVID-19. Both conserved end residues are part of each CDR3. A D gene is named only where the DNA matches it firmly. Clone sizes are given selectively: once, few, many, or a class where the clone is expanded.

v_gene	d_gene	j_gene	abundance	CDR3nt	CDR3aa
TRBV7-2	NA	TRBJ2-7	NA	TGTGCCAGCAGCTCGAGGGCGAGCTCCTACGAGCAGTACTTC	CASSSRASSYEQYF
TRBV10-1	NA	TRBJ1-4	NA	TGCGCCAGCAGCCCCTCCAGGCGGGAAACTAATGAAAAACTGTTTTTT	CASSPSRRETNEKLFF
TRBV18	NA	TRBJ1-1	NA	TGTGCCAGCTCACCAGGAGGGGGAAGCACTGAAGCTTTCTTT	CASSPGGGSTEAFF
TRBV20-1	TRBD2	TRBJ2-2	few	TGCAGTGGCCCGACTAGCGGGAGGGACACCGGGGAGCTGTTTTTT	CSGPTSGRDTGELFF
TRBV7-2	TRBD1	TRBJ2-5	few	TGTGCCAGCAGCTTAGGGGGCAGGGGGCGAGAGACCCAGTACTTC	CASSLGGRGRETQYF
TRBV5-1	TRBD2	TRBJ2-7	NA	TGCGCCAGCAGTCCTTCTAGCGGCCCTGCGGGAGAGCAGTACTTC	CASSPSSGPAGEQYF
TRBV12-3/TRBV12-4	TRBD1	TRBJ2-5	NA	TGTGCCAGCAGTCCGACAGGGGCTGAGACCCAGTACTTC	CASSPTGAETQYF
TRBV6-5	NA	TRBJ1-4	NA	TGTGCCAGCAGTTCCCCCAGGGATCATGAAAAACTGTTTTTT	CASSSPRDHEKLFF
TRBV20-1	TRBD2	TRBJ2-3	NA	TGCAGTGCTAGAGTCGGCCTTAGCGGGAGAGATACGCAGTATTTT	CSARVGLSGRDTQYF
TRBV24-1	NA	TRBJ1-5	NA	TGTGCCACCAGTGGGGCAGATTCGGGCATGGGCAATCAGCCCCAGCATTTT	CATSGADSGMGNQPQHF
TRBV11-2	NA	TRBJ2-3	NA	TGTGCCAGCAGCTTAGAACGGGAACGCACAGATACGCAGTATTTT	CASSLERERTDTQYF
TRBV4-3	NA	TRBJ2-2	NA	TGCGCCAGCAGCCAAGGGTTATTCACCGGGGAGCTGTTTTTT	CASSQGLFTGELFF
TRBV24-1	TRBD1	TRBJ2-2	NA	TGTGCCACCAGTGACCCCGGGACAGGGGAAGCCGGGGAGCTGTTTTTT	CATSDPGTGEAGELFF
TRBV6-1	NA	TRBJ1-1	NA	TGTGCCAGCAGTCAAAGGCCATTGAGCACTGAAGCTTTCTTT	CASSQRPLSTEAFF
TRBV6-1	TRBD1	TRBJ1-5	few	TGTGCCAGCAGTGGGACAGGGGAGAATCAGCCCCAGCATTTT	CASSGTGENQPQHF
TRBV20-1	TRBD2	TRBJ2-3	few	TGCAGTGCTAGAGAAGCGGGAGAAAATACGCAGTATTTT	CSAREAGENTQYF
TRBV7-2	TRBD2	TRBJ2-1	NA	TGTGCCAGCAGCCAGCAGGGACTAGCGGGAGACCAAGTGGGGAATGAGCAGTTCTTC	CASSQQGLAGDQVGNEQFF
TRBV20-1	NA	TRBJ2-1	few	TGCAGTGCAGTGTCGGGGGGCCCAGTCAATGAGCAGTTCTTC	CSAVSGGPVNEQFF
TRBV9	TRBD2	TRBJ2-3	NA	TGTGCCAGCAGCGAGAGAAGCGGGAGTATGGATACGCAGTATTTT	CASSERSGSMDTQYF
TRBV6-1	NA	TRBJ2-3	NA	TGTGCCAGCACCTCGCGGGGTTTGGGGGGACACACAGATACGCAGTATTTT	CASTSRGLGGHTDTQYF
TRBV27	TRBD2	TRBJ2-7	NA	TGTGCCAGCAGCCCGGGGACTAGCGGGACCTACGAGCAGTACTTC	CASSPGTSGTYEQYF
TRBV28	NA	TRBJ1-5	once	TGTGCCAGCAGTTTGGGTGGTATAGGGGTTGGTCAGCCCCAGCATTTT	CASSLGGIGVGQPQHF
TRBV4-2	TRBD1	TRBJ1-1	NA	TGTGCCAGCAGCCAAGATGGACAGGGGGCCCGCACTGAAGCTTTCTTT	CASSQDGQGARTEAFF
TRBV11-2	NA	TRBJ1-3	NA	TGTGCCAGCAGCTATGGGACATGGCTCAAACGCCGGGACACCATATATTTT	CASSYGTWLKRRDTIYF
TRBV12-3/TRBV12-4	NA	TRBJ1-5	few	TGTGCCAGCATTCAGGGGCTGGGTCAGCCCCAGCATTTT	CASIQGLGQPQHF
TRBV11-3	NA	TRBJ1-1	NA	TGTGCCAGCAAAGGCAGAGGGAACACTGAAGCTTTCTTT	CASKGRGNTEAFF
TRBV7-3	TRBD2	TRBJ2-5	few	TGTGCCAGCAGCTTAGGAGGCCTGGCGGGAGGAGAGACCCAGTACTTC	CASSLGGLAGGETQYF
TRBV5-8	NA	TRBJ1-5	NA	TGTGCCAGCAGCGCGGGGCAGAGCAATCAGCCCCAGCATTTT	CASSAGQSNQPQHF
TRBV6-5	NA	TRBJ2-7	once	TGTGCCAGCAGTTCTGGGGGATCCTCCTACGAGCAGTACTTC	CASSSGGSSYEQYF
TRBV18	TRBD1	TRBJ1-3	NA	TGTGCCAGCTCACCAGGGACAGGGAACTCTGGAAACACCATATATTTT	CASSPGTGNSGNTIYF
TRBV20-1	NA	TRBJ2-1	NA	TGCAGTGGGTCTCGTCCGGGGGCCTACAATGAGCAGTTCTTC	CSGSRPGAYNEQFF
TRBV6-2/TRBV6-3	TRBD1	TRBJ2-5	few	TGTGCCAGCAACGGACAGGGGAAGAAGACCCAGTACTTC	CASNGQGKKTQYF
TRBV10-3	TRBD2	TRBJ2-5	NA	TGTGCCATCAGTGTAACCAGCGGGAGGGGAGGGGAGACCCAGTACTTC	CAISVTSGRGGETQYF
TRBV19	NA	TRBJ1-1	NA	TGTGCCAGCCAGTATAAAGCGGTTAGTGAAGCTTTCTTT	CASQYKAVSEAFF
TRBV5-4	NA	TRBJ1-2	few	TGTGCCAGCAGCTTTATGGGGGCCCTCTATGGCTACACCTTC	CASSFMGALYGYTF
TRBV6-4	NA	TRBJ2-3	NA	TGTGCCAGCAGTCCCGGGACGAGCACAGATACGCAGTATTTT	CASSPGTSTDTQYF
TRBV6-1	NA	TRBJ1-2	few	TGTGCCAGCAGCGCCGACGGGGGCGCGAGCGGCTACACCTTC	CASSADGGASGYTF
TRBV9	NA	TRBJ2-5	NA	TGTGCCAGCAGCCCCAGGACAGCCTGGACGGAAAGGGAGACCCAGTACTTC	CASSPRTAWTERETQYF
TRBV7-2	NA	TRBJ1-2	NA	TGTGCCAGCAGCCAATCCAGGGCTGTACAGGGCTATGGCTACACCTTC	CASSQSRAVQGYGYTF
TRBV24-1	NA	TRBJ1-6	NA	TGTGCCACCAGTGAGAACTCCTATAATTCACCCCTCCACTTT	CATSENSYNSPLHF
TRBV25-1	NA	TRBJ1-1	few	TGTGCCAGCCGATCCATATTAGGGTCGGGGTTGGGCACTGAAGCTTTCTTT	CASRSILGSGLGTEAFF
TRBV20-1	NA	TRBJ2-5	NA	TGCAGTGCTAGACCGACGGAGGGATTAGAGACCCAGTACTTC	CSARPTEGLETQYF
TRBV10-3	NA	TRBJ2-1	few	TGTGCCATCAGGCAGGGTGTGGACAATGAGCAGTTCTTC	CAIRQGVDNEQFF
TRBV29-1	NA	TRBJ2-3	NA	TGCAGCGTTGATGACGGGGGCACAGATACGCAGTATTTT	CSVDDGGTDTQYF
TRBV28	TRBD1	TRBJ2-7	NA	TGTGCCAGCAGTTTAACCGGGACAGGGGTTTACGAGCAGTACTTC	CASSLTGTGVYEQYF
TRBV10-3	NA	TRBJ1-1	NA	TGTGCCATCAGTGAGTCTGAGAACACTGAAGCTTTCTTT	CAISESENTEAFF
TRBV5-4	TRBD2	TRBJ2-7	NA	TGTGCCAGCAGCGAGGGACTAGCGGGAGGGTTCTACGAGCAGTACTTC	CASSEGLAGGFYEQYF
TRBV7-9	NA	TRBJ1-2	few	TGTGCCAGCAGCTTAAACAGGAACTATGGCTACACCTTC	CASSLNRNYGYTF
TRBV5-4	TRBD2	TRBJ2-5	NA	TGTGCCAGCAGCTTAGTCGGGGGAGGGGTGCGTGCGGCCCAGTACTTC	CASSLVGGGVRAAQYF
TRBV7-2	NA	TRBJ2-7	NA	TGTGCCAGCTCGCGACAGGAGGTGAAAGAGTTC	CASSRQEVKEF
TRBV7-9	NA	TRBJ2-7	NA	TGTGCCAGCAGCCGATGGCCGGACACCGCCTACGAGCAGTACTTC	CASSRWPDTAYEQYF
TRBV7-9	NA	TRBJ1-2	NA	TGTGCCAGCAGCTTCACCCGGGACGGTGGCTACACCTTC	CASSFTRDGGYTF
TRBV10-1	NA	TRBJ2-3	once	TGCGCCAGCAGTGAGGCCTTAGGGGGGACGCAGTATTTT	CASSEALGGTQYF
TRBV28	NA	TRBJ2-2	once	TGTGCCACCTTTTGGGTGAACACCGGGGAGCTGTTTTTT	CATFWVNTGELFF
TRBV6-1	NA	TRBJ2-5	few	TGTGCCAGCAGTGCGAGTTGGCAAGAGACCCAGTACTTC	CASSASWQETQYF